The 12 T cell receptor beta chains given below trace back to one sample, sequenced in a study of cytomegalovirus exposure and HLA in healthy donors. The method was immunoSEQ multiplex PCR; TCRdb's version includes in-frame clones alone and lacks a portion of them. The sample consists of tens of thousands of clones, about 87% of them appearing once. Input material: PBMCs. These TCRs come from a woman between 18 and 30 years old in good health and CMV-seropositive.

The CDR3 nucleotides read TGTGCCAGTAGTATCGTTGGACAGGCTCTTAACTCTGGGGCCAACGTCCTGACTTTC. Its protein is CASSIVGQALNSGANVLTF. This chain links TRBV19 with TRBJ2-6; 7 nucleotides agree with TRBD1. The CDR3 has 19 amino acids. CDR1 is LNHDA and CDR2 is SQIVND in the germline V gene (reference sequence). J gave up 0 bases and V 3 bases, and 11 bases lay outside the gene matches.

The chain recombines TRBV19 with TRBJ2-7; D is unclear. Trimming took off 4 bases at V and 5 bases at J, with 9 bases between the two ends. Germline V gives CDR1 LNHDA, CDR2 SQIVND (reference sequence). The CDR3 length is 12 residues. CDR3 protein: CASSTKHDEQYF. In DNA, the CDR3 is TGTGCCAGTAGTACAAAACATGACGAGCAGTACTTC.

This chain uses TRBV29-1 with TRBJ2-2; weak D call: TRBD2 (6 bases). Germline CDR1 is SQVTM and CDR2 is ANQGSEA. This CDR3 contains 14 residues. Trimming removed 6 bases at V and 0 bases at J, with 11 bases between. The CDR3: CSVRDGTNTGELFF. In DNA, the CDR3 is TGCAGCGTGCGGGACGGGACGAACACCGGGGAGCTGTTTTTT.

This clone was detected only once. The V and J genes are TRBV27 and TRBJ2-7; D not certain. Germline loops: CDR1 MNHEY, CDR2 SMNVEV (reference sequence). This CDR3 region has 14 residues. Trimming removed 6 bases at V and 2 bases at J, with 14 bases between. The CDR3 DNA reads as TGTGCCAGCAGCTCCCATGTTAGCCCCTACGAGCAGTACTTC. Its translation: CASSSHVSPYEQYF.

This clone has just one count. The V call is TRBV5-1, the J call TRBJ2-7; TRBD2 matches 10 bases. The CDR3 contains 16 residues. The ends lost 1 base at V and 2 bases at J; junction bases unmatched: 6. CDR1 is SGHRS and CDR2 is YFSETQ in the germline V gene. As DNA, the CDR3 is TGCGCCAGCAGCTTGCTAAGCGGGGGGGCCCCCTACGAGCAGTACTTC. Protein product: CASSLLSGGAPYEQYF.

The rearrangement uses TRBV28 and TRBJ2-7; D is perhaps TRBD1 (6 bases). V lost 5 bases to trimming and J lost 3 bases, with 17 bases between them. Germline CDR1 is MDHEN and CDR2 is SYDVKM. This CDR3 spans 15 amino acids. CDR3 DNA: TGTGCCAGCAGTAATCGACAGGTTCGAGGCTACGAGCAGTACTTC. Translating it yields CASSNRQVRGYEQYF.

This clone was detected once. The rearrangement links TRBV27 to TRBJ1-4, with a weak D call TRBD1 (6 bases). Germline loops: CDR1 MNHEY, CDR2 SMNVEV (reference sequence). The CDR3 consists of 17 residues. V lost 1 base and J lost 0, with 12 bases in between. The CDR3 coding sequence is TGTGCCAGCAGTTTATTAGGGGGGGACGCAACTAATGAAAAACTGTTTTTT. As protein: CASSLLGGDATNEKLFF.

The chain joins TRBV4-1 to TRBJ2-5; D ambiguous. The germline V gene has CDR1 MGHRA and CDR2 YSYEKL. There are 16 residues in the CDR3. V gave up 1 base and J gave up 2 bases, with 14 bases separating them. The CDR3 is CASSQVPAPIQETQYF. In DNA, the CDR3 is TGCGCCAGCAGCCAAGTCCCAGCGCCCATTCAAGAGACCCAGTACTTC.

This clone appeared once. This chain connects TRBV10-3 to TRBJ2-3; 13 bases agree with TRBD2. With V trimmed by 7 bases and J by 2 bases, 6 bases remained unmatched. This CDR3 has 16 amino acids. Germline V gene lookup returns CDR1 ENHRY and CDR2 SYGVKD. The CDR3 sequence: CAITGTSGTNTDTQYF. The CDR3 DNA sequence: TGTGCCATCACTGGGACTAGCGGGACCAACACAGATACGCAGTATTTT.

This clone was seen a single time. The chain joins TRBV7-2 to TRBJ2-7, with D possibly matching TRBD2 (6 bases). The germline V gene encodes CDR1 SGHTA and CDR2 FQGNSA. Trimming stripped 5 bases from V and 3 bases from J, with 20 bases between. The CDR3 sequence is 16 residues long. CDR3 coding DNA: TGTGCCAGCAGCCGCGATGGTGGGGGGACGTTCTACGAGCAGTACTTC. This translates into CASSRDGGGTFYEQYF.

The V and J genes are TRBV7-9 and TRBJ2-1; 8 bases agree with TRBD1. The CDR3 covers 15 residues. V shed 5 bases, J shed 1 base, and the junction held 4 bases outside the gene matches. Germline CDR1 SEHNR, CDR2 FQNEAQ (reference sequence). CDR3 amino acids: CASSRTGPSYNEQFF. CDR3 bases: TGTGCCAGCAGCCGGACAGGGCCATCCTACAATGAGCAGTTCTTC.

The chain has TRBV27 and TRBJ1-5; the D gene is possibly TRBD1 (5 bases). The CDR3 extends over 15 amino acids. Germline V CDR1 and CDR2: MNHEY, SMNVEV (reference sequence). Trimming took off 5 bases at V and 0 bases at J, with 11 bases between the two ends. The CDR3 region is CASSPGRFSNQPQHF. Here the CDR3 DNA reads TGTGCCAGCAGTCCAGGGCGGTTTAGCAATCAGCCCCAGCATTTT.